The 7 T cell receptor beta chains reported below all come from one sample, sequenced in a study of Graves' ophthalmopathy and Graves' hyperthyroidism. As the template, RNA transcripts were used to amplify TCR beta CDR3 regions. RT-PCR in the first round used HTBI primers; a second-round multiplex PCR followed. TCRdb itself ran the multiplex PCR reads through MiXCR, one entry per CDR3 protein. The sample has approximately 700,000 distinct CDR3 sequences; 35% to 45% are singletons. Sequenced input: peripheral blood. These receptor sequences come from an adult man with Graves' ophthalmopathy.

Many counts were recorded for this clonotype. The chain is built from TRBV7-2 and TRBJ1-2; possibly TRBD1 for D (5 bases). Germline values: CDR1 SGHTA, CDR2 FQGNSA. The CDR3 is 14 amino acids. Trimming stripped 1 base from V and 8 bases from J, with 14 bases between. The CDR3 reads CASSLGDSGTGYTF. The CDR3 DNA is TGTGCCAGCAGCTTAGGGGACTCGGGGACCGGCTACACCTTC.

CDR3: CASSLSGQGANRETQYF. In DNA form, the CDR3 reads TGTGCCAGCAGCTTATCAGGACAGGGGGCAAATCGAGAGACCCAGTACTTC. This rearrangement joins TRBV7-3 to TRBJ2-5; 11 nucleotides align to TRBD1. V shed 2 bases and J 4 bases; nucleotides not matched to a gene: 9. The length of the CDR3 is 17 residues. Germline CDR1 and CDR2: SGHTA and FQGTGA.

As concerns this clonotype: Given a much more abundant clone one base away, this may be a read error. The rearrangement joins TRBV12-3 or TRBV12-4 to TRBJ2-5; TRBD1 matches 7 bases. The CDR3 loop spans 14 amino acids. Trimming removed 4 bases from V and 10 bases from J; junction bases left unmatched: 12. For the CDR3, the DNA is TGTGCCAGCAGTTCCTCGACAGGGCGTGGGCGCCAGTACTTC. Its protein product is CASSSSTGRGRQYF.

This clonotype was seen more than once but under ten times. The chain has TRBV6-1 and TRBJ2-7; 7 bases are shared with TRBD1. Germline values: CDR1 MNHNS, CDR2 SASEGT. This CDR3 is built from 15 residues. V was pared by 3 bases and J by 2 bases, with 7 bases of the junction left unmatched. As DNA, the CDR3 is TGTGCCAGCAGTGAGATGAGGGGGCTTGCCTACGAGCAGTACTTC. This encodes CASSEMRGLAYEQYF.

In the case of this clonotype: Relative to the germline gene, one junction end is altered; a read error may explain this. The chain has TRBV10-3 and TRBJ1-5, with TRBD1 matching over 9 bases. CDR1 is ENHRY and CDR2 is SYGVKD in the germline V gene. This CDR3 spans 16 amino acids. CDR3 sequence reads: CASSESGTGSNQPQHF. The CDR3 DNA is TGTGCCAGCAGTGAGTCCGGGACAGGGAGCAATCAGCCCCAGCATTTT.

This clonotype was detected many times. The chain is built from TRBV4-1 and TRBJ2-7; D gene unclear. Deletions cut 1 base from V and 2 bases from J, with 6 bases between. The CDR3 totals 13 residues. CDR1 MGHRA and CDR2 YSYEKL come from the germline V gene. The chain's CDR3 is CASSQGIAYEQYF. The DNA for the CDR3 is TGCGCCAGCAGCCAAGGGATTGCCTACGAGCAGTACTTC.

This clonotype was found many times. The rearrangement uses TRBV7-2 and TRBJ1-6, with D unresolved. CDR1 SGHTA and CDR2 FQGNSA come from the germline V gene. The CDR3 runs to 15 residues. Trimming took 7 bases from V and 5 from J, leaving 15 bases between them. The CDR3 DNA reads TGTGCCAGCACCATCGAAGGGCCAGATAATTCACCCCTCCACTTT. Its translation is CASTIEGPDNSPLHF. Combining the CDR3 with reference TRBV7-2 and TRBJ1-6 gives the whole variable domain GAGVSQSPSNKVTEKGKDVELRCDPISGHTALYWYRQSLGQGLEFLIYFQGNSAPDKSGLPSDRFSAERTGGSVSTLTIQRTQQEDSAVYLCASTIEGPDNSPLHFGNGTRLTVT.